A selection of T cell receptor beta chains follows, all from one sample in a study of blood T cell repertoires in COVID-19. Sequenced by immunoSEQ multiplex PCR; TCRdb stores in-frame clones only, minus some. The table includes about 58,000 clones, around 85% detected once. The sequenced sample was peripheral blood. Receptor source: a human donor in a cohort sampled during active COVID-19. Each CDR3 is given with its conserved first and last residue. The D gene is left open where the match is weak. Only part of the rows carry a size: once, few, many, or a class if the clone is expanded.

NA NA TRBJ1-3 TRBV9 TGTGCCAGCAGCGCTGGGCCAGGGCTCAGCTCTGGAAACACCATATATTTT CASSAGPGLSSGNTIYF
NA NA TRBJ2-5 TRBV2 TGTGCCAGCAGTGGGCGACTGGTACAAGAGACCCAGTACTTC CASSGRLVQETQYF
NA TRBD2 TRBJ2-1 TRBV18 TGTGCCAGCTCACGAGGACTAGCGACCTACAATGAGCAGTTCTTC CASSRGLATYNEQFF
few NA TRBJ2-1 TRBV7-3 TGTGCCAGCAGCTTATCGGCGGGGAATGAGCAGTTCTTC CASSLSAGNEQFF
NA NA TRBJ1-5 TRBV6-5 TGTGCCAGCAGCCTTAGCAATCAGCCCCAGCATTTT CASSLSNQPQHF
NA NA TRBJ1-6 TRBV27 TGTGCCAGCAGTTCCCCAGGAAATTCACCCCTCCACTTT CASSSPGNSPLHF
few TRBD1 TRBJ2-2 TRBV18 TGTGCCAGTCAAAGACAGGGGGCCTCCGGGGAGCTGTTTTTT CASQRQGASGELFF
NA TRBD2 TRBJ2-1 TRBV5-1 TGCGCCAGCAGCCAAGGGACTAGCGACGAGCAGTTCTTC CASSQGTSDEQFF
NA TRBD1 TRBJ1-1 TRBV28 TGTGCCAGCAGTTCCCGACAGGGTTGGGGGAACACTGAAGCTTTCTTT CASSSRQGWGNTEAFF
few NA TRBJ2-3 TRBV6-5 TGTGCCAGCAGCACCACTAATACGCAGTATTTT CASSTTNTQYF
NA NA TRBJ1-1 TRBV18 TGTGCCAGCTCACCCAATTATTCAGGGGAAACTGAAGCTTTCTTT CASSPNYSGETEAFF
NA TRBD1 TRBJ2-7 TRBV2 TGTGCCAGCAGGTATGCCGGGACAGCCTACGAGCAGTACTTC CASRYAGTAYEQYF
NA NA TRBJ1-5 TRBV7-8 TGTGCCAGCAGCTCCAGGGGCGGTCAGCCCCAGCATTTT CASSSRGGQPQHF